These 25 T cell receptor beta chains share one sample of origin, sequenced in a study of T-cell reconstitution after alpha-beta-depleted transplantation in children. Preparation of the TCRbeta library was carried out with unique molecular identifiers. TCRdb itself ran the PCR reads through MiXCR, one entry per CDR3 protein. The sample holds around 76,000 distinct CDR3 sequences, around a sixth seen once. Sample: PBMCs, mostly from graft donor cells, taken 360 days after TCRalphabeta/CD19-depleted stem cell transplant. Receptors originate from a male patient aged 2-9 years who had a stem cell transplant for acute lymphoblastic leukemia, so the T cells may come from the graft donor.

The chain joins TRBV27 to TRBJ2-3, with D possibly matching TRBD1 (6 bases). Germline loops: CDR1 MNHEY, CDR2 SMNVEV (reference sequence). The CDR3 is made up of 12 amino acids. The V end was cut by 6 bases, the J end by 4 bases, with 8 bases between. The CDR3 sequence: CASRQGADTQYF. DNA of the CDR3: TGTGCCAGCAGACAGGGCGCAGATACGCAGTATTTT.

CDR3 nucleotides: TGTGCCAGCAGCCAGTTACCACGATCTAGCTCCTACAATGAGCAGTTCTTC. The encoded protein is CASSQLPRSSSYNEQFF. The chain couples TRBV4-2 to TRBJ2-1; no clear D gene. The CDR3 consists of 17 residues. V was pared by 3 bases and J by 0 bases, with 15 bases between. CDR1 is LGHNA, CDR2 YNFKEQ, per germline.

This clonotype occurred many times. This chain connects TRBV7-9 to TRBJ2-5; a possible D gene is TRBD2 (6 bases). Trimming cost V 5 bases and J 5 bases, with 15 bases left between them. Germline V lookup: CDR1 SEHNR, CDR2 FQNEAQ (reference sequence). This CDR3 has 14 amino acids. CDR3 protein: CASSRNLAMETQYF. CDR3 nucleotides: TGTGCCAGCAGCCGAAATCTAGCGATGGAGACCCAGTACTTC.

This clonotype was picked up many times. The gene calls are TRBV11-2 and TRBJ2-1; D may be TRBD2 (6 bases). From germline, CDR1 is SGHAT and CDR2 FQNNGV. The CDR3 sequence is 14 residues long. Between the trimmed V and J ends, which lost 5 bases and 9 bases, there was a span of 17 bases. Here the CDR3 DNA reads TGTGCCAGCAGCCTGAGTCTAGCGTTGGGTGAGCAGTTCTTC. Amino acids: CASSLSLALGEQFF.

This clonotype has a handful of counts. This rearrangement joins TRBV7-8 to TRBJ2-7; the match to TRBD2 covers 8 bases. The CDR3 length is 19 residues. From germline, CDR1 is SGHVS and CDR2 FQNEAQ. V was clipped by 1 base and J by 5 bases; unmatched bases: 19. The CDR3 loop reads CASSLGQSTPAGDGNEQYF. CDR3 nucleotides: TGTGCCAGCAGCTTAGGACAATCTACTCCAGCGGGAGATGGAAACGAGCAGTACTTC.

This clonotype was observed a handful of times. The genes are TRBV28 and TRBJ2-1; a possible D gene is TRBD1 (6 bases). The CDR3 is made up of 15 amino acids. V lost 3 bases and J 9 bases, leaving 18 bases between the germline ends. Germline values: CDR1 MDHEN, CDR2 SYDVKM. The CDR3 nucleotides read TGTGCCAGCAGTTTCCTTGGGGGCGCGTTCGGTGAGCAGTTCTTC. Translated: CASSFLGGAFGEQFF. The whole variable domain, remainder taken from reference TRBV28 and TRBJ2-1, is DVKVTQSSRYLVKRTGEKVFLECVQDMDHENMFWYRQDPGLGLRLIYFSYDVKMKEKGDIPEGYSVSREKKERFSLILESASTNQTSMYLCASSFLGGAFGEQFFGPGTRLTVL.

The chain is built from TRBV12-3 or TRBV12-4 and TRBJ2-1; D ambiguous. V lost 10 bases and J lost 10, with 38 bases in between. The CDR3 extends over 19 amino acids. The CDR3 reads CAITIDGLGPRHGNGEQFF. In DNA form, the CDR3 reads TGTGCCATCACCATAGATGGGCTTGGACCTAGGCACGGCAATGGGGAGCAGTTCTTC.

This clonotype was picked up many times. The rearrangement joins TRBV24-1 to TRBJ2-1; D unresolved. This CDR3 is 13 amino acids long. Germline CDR1 reads KGHDR; CDR2 reads SFDVKD. Trimming took off 6 bases at V and 4 bases at J, with 9 bases between the two ends. In DNA form, the CDR3 reads TGTGCCACCAGTCGGAGACCATACAATGAGCAGTTCTTC. Translation gives CATSRRPYNEQFF.

This clonotype came up a few times. This CDR3 is CAISEGFSPRRTDTQYF. CDR3 DNA: TGTGCCATCAGTGAGGGTTTCAGTCCTAGACGCACAGATACGCAGTATTTT. V and J are TRBV10-3 and TRBJ2-3; the D is unclear. CDR1 ENHRY and CDR2 SYGVKD come from the germline V gene. The CDR3 covers 17 residues. Trimming removed 2 bases from V and 1 base from J, with 16 bases in between.

V is TRBV5-1 and J is TRBJ2-7; 9 positions match TRBD2. Germline assignment: CDR1 SGHRS and CDR2 YFSETQ. The CDR3 runs to 16 residues. J was trimmed by 2 bases and V by 4 bases; bases with no gene match: 10. CDR3 sequence (DNA): TGCGCCAGCAGCACTGTTCCGGGACTAGCCCCCTACGAGCAGTACTTC. It encodes CASSTVPGLAPYEQYF.

A few counts support this clonotype. This sequence joins TRBV4-2 and TRBJ2-1, with 10 bases aligning to TRBD2. CDR1 and CDR2 from the germline V gene are LGHNA and YNFKEQ. This CDR3 has 18 amino acids. V trimming: 1 base; J trimming: 0 bases; junction bases outside the gene matches: 6. The CDR3, as DNA: TGTGCCAGCAGCCAAGCCAGCGGGAGGGTTAGCTCCTACAATGAGCAGTTCTTC. Translation gives CASSQASGRVSSYNEQFF.

This clonotype was detected a few times. As DNA, the CDR3 is TGTGCCAGCAGCTTTCACGGCTATGGCTACACCTTC. As protein: CASSFHGYGYTF. V and J are TRBV7-2 and TRBJ1-2; no reliable D call. The CDR3 runs 12 residues. V gave up 3 bases and J gave up 4 bases, with 6 bases separating them. Germline CDR1 SGHTA, CDR2 FQGNSA. Full variable domain (rest looked up from reference TRBV7-2 and TRBJ1-2): GAGVSQSPSNKVTEKGKDVELRCDPISGHTALYWYRQSLGQGLEFLIYFQGNSAPDKSGLPSDRFSAERTGGSVSTLTIQRTQQEDSAVYLCASSFHGYGYTFGSGTRLTVV.

V and J are TRBV5-1 and TRBJ2-3, with TRBD2 matching 10 bases. The CDR3 loop spans 16 amino acids. Trimming removed 4 bases from V and 3 bases from J; junction bases left unmatched: 8. Germline loops: CDR1 SGHRS, CDR2 YFSETQ. The CDR3 reads CASSQIATSGTDTQYF. Here the CDR3 DNA reads TGCGCCAGCAGCCAAATCGCGACTAGCGGGACAGATACGCAGTATTTT.

At least ten counts were recorded for this clonotype. This chain links TRBV10-3 with TRBJ2-3; D call uncertain. CDR3 length: 14 residues. The V end lost 3 bases, the J end lost 1 base, and 8 bases lay between the germline ends. Germline CDR1 reads ENHRY; CDR2 reads SYGVKD. For the CDR3, the DNA is TGTGCCATCAGTGAAGGGATGCGCACAGATACGCAGTATTTT. This encodes CAISEGMRTDTQYF.

This clonotype was detected only a few times. V and J are TRBV7-8 and TRBJ2-5; maybe TRBD1 (6 bases). Trimming shortened V by 1 base and J by 1 base, and 13 bases separated the two germline ends. The CDR3 totals 16 residues. Germline V CDR1 and CDR2: SGHVS, FQNEAQ. CDR3 in DNA: TGTGCCAGCAGCTTAGGGACAGTCAACTTCCAAGAGACCCAGTACTTC. This encodes CASSLGTVNFQETQYF.

The chain links TRBV12-3 or TRBV12-4 to TRBJ2-7, with TRBD1 matching 9 bases. This CDR3 has 15 residues. V lost 7 bases to trimming and J lost 3 bases; unmatched junction nucleotides: 10. The CDR3 loop reads CASTLGTGKIYEQYF. The DNA for the CDR3 is TGTGCCAGCACCCTAGGGACAGGGAAAATCTACGAGCAGTACTTC.

This sequence joins TRBV24-1 and TRBJ2-3, with D perhaps matching TRBD1 or TRBD2 (5 bases each). Trimming removed 3 bases at V and 2 bases at J, with 11 bases between. Looked up from germline, CDR1 is KGHDR and CDR2 is SFDVKD. This CDR3 region has 15 residues. The CDR3, as DNA: TGTGCCACCAGTGATGGGGACCATACCACAGATACGCAGTATTTT. Protein sequence: CATSDGDHTTDTQYF.

This clonotype was picked up many times. V gene TRBV5-1 combines with J gene TRBJ2-1; 8 bases match TRBD1. Germline V lookup: CDR1 SGHRS, CDR2 YFSETQ. This CDR3 is 15 amino acids long. V shed 5 bases and J 4 bases; nucleotides not matched to a gene: 8. The CDR3 DNA follows: TGCGCCAGCAGACCGGGACAGGAGGTATACAATGAGCAGTTCTTC. Translation gives CASRPGQEVYNEQFF. Drawing the rest from reference TRBV5-1 and TRBJ2-1, the complete variable domain is KAGVTQTPRYLIKTRGQQVTLSCSPISGHRSVSWYQQTPGQGLQFLFEYFSETQRNKGNFPGRFSGRQFSNSRSEMNVSTLELGDSALYLCASRPGQEVYNEQFFGPGTRLTVL.

This clonotype was seen only a few times. The chain joins TRBV5-1 to TRBJ2-7, with D uncertain. Trimming stripped 2 bases from V and 0 bases from J, with 15 bases between. The CDR3 has 16 amino acids. Per germline, CDR1 SGHRS and CDR2 YFSETQ. The CDR3 is CASSLRWVRSSYEQYF. Here the CDR3 DNA reads TGCGCCAGCAGCTTACGATGGGTCAGGAGCTCCTACGAGCAGTACTTC.

In this sample, this clonotype turned up a few times. This chain uses TRBV5-1 with TRBJ2-7, with 9 bases aligning to TRBD2. This CDR3 region has 19 residues. The germline CDR1 and CDR2 sequences are SGHRS and YFSETQ. V lost 0 bases to trimming and J lost 3 bases; unmatched junction nucleotides: 16. CDR3 residues: CASSLGSSGTPIRGYEQYF. CDR3 in DNA: TGCGCCAGCAGCTTGGGGTCTAGCGGGACTCCCATACGAGGCTACGAGCAGTACTTC.

This chain uses TRBV10-3 with TRBJ2-7, with D perhaps matching TRBD2 (6 bases). Trimming removed 3 bases at V and 2 bases at J, with 11 bases between. There are 14 residues in the CDR3. Looked up from germline, CDR1 is ENHRY and CDR2 is SYGVKD. The CDR3 protein is CAISDPLAAYEQYF. The CDR3 DNA is TGTGCCATCAGTGATCCATTAGCGGCCTACGAGCAGTACTTC.

V is TRBV4-1 and J is TRBJ2-7; D uncertain. CDR1 MGHRA and CDR2 YSYEKL come from the germline V gene. The CDR3 contains 13 residues. Trimming removed 0 bases from V and 3 bases from J, with 6 bases in between. Written as DNA, the CDR3 is TGCGCCAGCAGCCAAGAAGCGAACTACGAGCAGTACTTC. This codes for CASSQEANYEQYF.

There are a few counts of this clonotype. V gene TRBV9 combines with J gene TRBJ1-1, with D perhaps matching TRBD1 (6 bases). V gave up 5 bases and J gave up 2 bases, with 25 bases separating them. The germline V gene has CDR1 SGDLS and CDR2 YYNGEE. This CDR3 is built from 18 residues. In DNA, the CDR3 is TGTGCCAGCAGTGCTTTTAGGGGGGCGCGTAGAGGAAACACTGAAGCTTTCTTT. It translates to CASSAFRGARRGNTEAFF.

This clonotype was seen repeatedly, ten times or more. The rearrangement joins TRBV12-3 or TRBV12-4 to TRBJ2-1; the D gene is possibly TRBD1 (5 bases). The CDR3 is made up of 12 amino acids. V lost 4 bases, J lost 4 bases, and 5 bases lay in between. The CDR3 region is CASSSGYNEQFF. CDR3 in DNA: TGTGCCAGCAGTTCAGGGTACAATGAGCAGTTCTTC.

V and J are TRBV27 and TRBJ2-2; the D gene could be TRBD1 or TRBD2 (6 bases each). Germline loops: CDR1 MNHEY, CDR2 SMNVEV (reference sequence). The CDR3 sequence is 12 residues long. Trimming took off 7 bases at V and 8 bases at J, with 11 bases between the two ends. The CDR3 spells CASTGAPGELFF. CDR3 in DNA: TGTGCCAGCACGGGGGCGCCGGGGGAGCTGTTTTTT.